The sequence of this T cell receptor (beta chain) was determined in a study of T cell repertoires in cytomegalovirus infection. Across the study: Researchers turned to recently identified HLA-C-restricted CMV epitopes as well as well-studied HLA-B-restricted ones. It was the public TCR beta signatures that indicated both CMV infection and matching HLA type. General study points: Predominance within the ex vivo response was attributable to HLA-C-restricted CMV-specific TCR beta clonotypes. Summed public TCR beta family frequency identified CMV carriers bearing the relevant HLA.

The CDR3 is made up of 20 amino acids. The V end lost 7 bases, the J end lost 0 bases, and 25 bases lay between the germline ends. The V gene's germline CDR1 is MNHEY and CDR2 SVGEGT. On this clonotype: Antigen specificity is unknown.

One entry per CDR3 protein results from TCRdb running MiXCR on the reads. The sample consists of approximately 110,000 distinct CDR3 sequences, over 30% of them appearing once. Sequencing used CD8+ T cells from cultured PBMCs, obtained from culture after CMV antigen stimulation. The chain recombines TRBV6-2 or TRBV6-3 with TRBJ1-6; D remains ambiguous. This receptor was obtained from a human donor in good health (CMV status not recorded). Some clones in this sample may be carry-over from other donors' samples. The DNA for the CDR3 is TGTGCCAGCACCGATTCTCACCGAATAATGCGGAGCTCCTATAATTCACCCCTCCACTTT. It specifies CASTDSHRIMRSSYNSPLHF.